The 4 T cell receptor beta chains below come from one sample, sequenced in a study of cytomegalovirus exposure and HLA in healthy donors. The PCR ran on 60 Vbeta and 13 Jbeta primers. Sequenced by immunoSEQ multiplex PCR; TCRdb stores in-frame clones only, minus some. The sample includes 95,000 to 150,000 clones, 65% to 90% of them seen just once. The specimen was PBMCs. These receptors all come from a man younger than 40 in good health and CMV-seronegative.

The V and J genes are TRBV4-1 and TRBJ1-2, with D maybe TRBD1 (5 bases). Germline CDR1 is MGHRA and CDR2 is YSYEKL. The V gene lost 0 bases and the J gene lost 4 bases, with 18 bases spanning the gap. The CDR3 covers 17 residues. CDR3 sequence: CASSQEVLQGPTYGYTF. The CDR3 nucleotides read TGCGCCAGCAGCCAAGAAGTATTGCAGGGTCCTACCTATGGCTACACCTTC.

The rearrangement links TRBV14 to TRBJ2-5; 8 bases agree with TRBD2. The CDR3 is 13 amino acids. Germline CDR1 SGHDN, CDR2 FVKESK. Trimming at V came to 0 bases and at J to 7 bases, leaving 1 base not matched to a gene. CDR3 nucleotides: TGTGCCAGCAGCCAAGAGCGGGGGGCGACCCAGTACTTC. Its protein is CASSQERGATQYF.

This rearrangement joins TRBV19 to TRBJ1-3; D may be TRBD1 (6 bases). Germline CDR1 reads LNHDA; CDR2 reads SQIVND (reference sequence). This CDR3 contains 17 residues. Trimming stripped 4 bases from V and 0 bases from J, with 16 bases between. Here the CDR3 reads CASSTFGQLVSGNTIYF. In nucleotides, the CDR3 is TGTGCCAGTAGTACGTTCGGACAGCTAGTCTCTGGAAACACCATATATTTT.

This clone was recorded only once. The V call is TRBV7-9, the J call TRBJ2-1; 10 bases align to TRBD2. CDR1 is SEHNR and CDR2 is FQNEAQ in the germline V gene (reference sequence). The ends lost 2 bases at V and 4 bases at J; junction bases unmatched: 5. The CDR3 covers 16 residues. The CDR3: CASSLSLAGAYNEQFF. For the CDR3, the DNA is TGTGCCAGCAGCTTAAGCCTAGCGGGGGCATACAATGAGCAGTTCTTC. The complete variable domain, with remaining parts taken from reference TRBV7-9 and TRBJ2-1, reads DTGVSQNPRHKITKRGQNVTFRCDPISEHNRLYWYRQTLGQGPEFLTYFQNEAQLEKSRLLSDRFSAERPKGSFSTLEIQRTEQGDSAMYLCASSLSLAGAYNEQFFGPGTRLTVL.